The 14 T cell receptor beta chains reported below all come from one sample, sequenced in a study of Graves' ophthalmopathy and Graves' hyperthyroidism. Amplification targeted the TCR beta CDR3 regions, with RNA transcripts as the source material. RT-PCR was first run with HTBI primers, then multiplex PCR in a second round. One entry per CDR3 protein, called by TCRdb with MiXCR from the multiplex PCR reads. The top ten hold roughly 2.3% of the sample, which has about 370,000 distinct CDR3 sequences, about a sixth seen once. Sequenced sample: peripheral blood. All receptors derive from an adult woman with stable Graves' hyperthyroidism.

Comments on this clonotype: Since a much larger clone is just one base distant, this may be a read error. In nucleotides, the CDR3 is TGTGCCAGCAGCCACACCGGGACTATCAACGAGCAGTGCTTC. This sequence encodes CASSHTGTINEQCF. This sequence joins TRBV3-1 and TRBJ2-7; 7 nucleotides agree with TRBD2. The CDR3 is 14 residues long. The germline V gene has CDR1 LGHDT and CDR2 YNNKEL (reference sequence).

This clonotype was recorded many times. CDR3 sequence (DNA): TGTGCCAGCAGTGAACCGGGATATCAGCCCCAGCATTTT. Translating gives CASSEPGYQPQHF. V is TRBV6-1 and J is TRBJ1-5; the D is unclear. CDR3 length equals 13 residues. CDR1 and CDR2 from the germline V gene are MNHNS and SASEGT. V was shortened by 2 bases and J by 5 bases, with 7 bases between the two germline ends.

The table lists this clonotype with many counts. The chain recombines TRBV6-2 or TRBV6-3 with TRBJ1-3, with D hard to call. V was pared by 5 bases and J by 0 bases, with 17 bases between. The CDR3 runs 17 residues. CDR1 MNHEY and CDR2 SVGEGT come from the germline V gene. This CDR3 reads CASSRVTDGYSGNTIYF. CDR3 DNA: TGTGCCAGCAGTCGCGTAACGGACGGATACTCTGGAAACACCATATATTTT.

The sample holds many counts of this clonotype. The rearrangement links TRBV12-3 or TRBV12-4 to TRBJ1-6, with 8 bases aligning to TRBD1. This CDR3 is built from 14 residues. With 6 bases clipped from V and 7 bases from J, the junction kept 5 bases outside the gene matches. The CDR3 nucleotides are TGTGCCAGCAGGAAGACAGGGGACAATTCACCCCTCCACTTT. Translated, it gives CASRKTGDNSPLHF.

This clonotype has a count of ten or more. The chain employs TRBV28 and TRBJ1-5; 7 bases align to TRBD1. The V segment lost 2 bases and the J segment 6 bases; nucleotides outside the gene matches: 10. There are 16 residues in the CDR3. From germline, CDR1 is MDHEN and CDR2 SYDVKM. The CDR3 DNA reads TGTGCCAGCAGTTTAAGGGGGCGCAGGGTAGGTCAGCCCCAGCATTTT. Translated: CASSLRGRRVGQPQHF.

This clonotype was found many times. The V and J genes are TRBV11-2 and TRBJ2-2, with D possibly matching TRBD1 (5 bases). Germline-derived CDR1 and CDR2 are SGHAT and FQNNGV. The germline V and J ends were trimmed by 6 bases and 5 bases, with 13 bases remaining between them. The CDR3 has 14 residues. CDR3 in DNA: TGTGCCAGCAGGGGGCTCTGGGGAACCGGGGAGCTGTTTTTT. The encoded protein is CASRGLWGTGELFF.

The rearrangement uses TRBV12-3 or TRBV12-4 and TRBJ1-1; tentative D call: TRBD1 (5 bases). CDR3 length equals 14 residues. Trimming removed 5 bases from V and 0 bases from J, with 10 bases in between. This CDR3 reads CASSTGLLNTEAFF. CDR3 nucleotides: TGTGCCAGCAGTACGGGACTGTTGAACACTGAAGCTTTCTTT.

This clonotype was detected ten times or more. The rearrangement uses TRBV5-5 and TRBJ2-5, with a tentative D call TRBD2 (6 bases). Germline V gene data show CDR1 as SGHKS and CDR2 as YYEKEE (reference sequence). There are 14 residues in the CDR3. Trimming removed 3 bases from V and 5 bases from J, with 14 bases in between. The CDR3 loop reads CASSWEARGETQYF. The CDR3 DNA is TGTGCCAGCAGCTGGGAGGCTAGGGGTGAGACCCAGTACTTC.

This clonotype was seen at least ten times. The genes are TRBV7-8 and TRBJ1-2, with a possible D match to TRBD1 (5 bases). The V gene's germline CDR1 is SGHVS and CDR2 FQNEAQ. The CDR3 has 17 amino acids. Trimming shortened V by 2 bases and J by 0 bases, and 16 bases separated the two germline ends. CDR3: CASSLTLTATANYGYTF. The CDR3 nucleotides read TGTGCCAGCAGCTTAACCTTGACAGCAACCGCTAACTATGGCTACACCTTC.

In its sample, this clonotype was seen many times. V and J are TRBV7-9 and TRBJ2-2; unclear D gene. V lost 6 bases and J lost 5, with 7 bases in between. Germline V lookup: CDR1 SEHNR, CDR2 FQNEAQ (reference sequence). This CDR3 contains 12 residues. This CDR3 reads CASRPGTGELFF. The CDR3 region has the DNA TGTGCCAGCAGACCCGGAACCGGGGAGCTGTTTTTT. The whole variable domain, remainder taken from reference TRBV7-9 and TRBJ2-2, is DTGVSQNPRHKITKRGQNVTFRCDPISEHNRLYWYRQTLGQGPEFLTYFQNEAQLEKSRLLSDRFSAERPKGSFSTLEIQRTEQGDSAMYLCASRPGTGELFFGEGSRLTVL.

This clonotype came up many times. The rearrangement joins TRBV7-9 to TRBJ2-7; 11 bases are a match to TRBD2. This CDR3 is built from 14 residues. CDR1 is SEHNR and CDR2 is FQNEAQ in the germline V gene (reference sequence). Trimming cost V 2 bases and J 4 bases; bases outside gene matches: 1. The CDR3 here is CASSLPSGRYEQYF. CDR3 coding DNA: TGTGCCAGCAGCTTACCTAGCGGGAGGTACGAGCAGTACTTC.

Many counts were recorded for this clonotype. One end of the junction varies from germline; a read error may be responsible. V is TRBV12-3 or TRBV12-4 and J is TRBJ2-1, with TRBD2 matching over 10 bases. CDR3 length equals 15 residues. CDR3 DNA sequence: TGTGCCAGCAGTCCGACTAGCGGGTATGGGAATGAGAAGTTCTTC. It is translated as CASSPTSGYGNEKFF.

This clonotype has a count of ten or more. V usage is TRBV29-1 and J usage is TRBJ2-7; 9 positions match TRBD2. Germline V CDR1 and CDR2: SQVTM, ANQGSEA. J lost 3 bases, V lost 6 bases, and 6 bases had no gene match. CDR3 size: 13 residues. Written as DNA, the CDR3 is TGCAGCGTGGGAAGCGGGGGGCACTACGAGCAGTACTTC. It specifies CSVGSGGHYEQYF.

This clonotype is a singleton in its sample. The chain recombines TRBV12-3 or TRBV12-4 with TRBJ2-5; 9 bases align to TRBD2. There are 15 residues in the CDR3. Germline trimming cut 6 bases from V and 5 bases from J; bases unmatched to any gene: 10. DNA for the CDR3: TGTGCCAGCAGACGACTAGCGGAAAGCTTGGAGACCCAGTACTTC. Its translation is CASRRLAESLETQYF.